This T cell receptor beta chain was sequenced during a study of blood T cell repertoires in COVID-19. Study at large: Samples taken during acute and convalescent COVID-19 were collected in the United States, Italy and Spain. T cells, B-cell-depleted T cells, or PBMCs supplied cDNA or gDNA.

In the authors' methods: Cell counts per sample came from amplifying reference gene primers. TCRdb keeps only in-frame clones here, not all; method: immunoSEQ multiplex PCR. V, J and clone size derive from that table, while D and trimming were established from the DNA sequence. Altogether about 220,000 clones are present, about 85% being singletons, with the ten largest covering 2.9%. Sequenced: peripheral blood. The clonotype originates from a man aged 50 to 60 who had recovered from COVID-19.

The CDR3 reads CASSPLGRLNTEAFF. CDR3 nucleotide sequence: TGTGCCAGCAGCCCATTGGGCAGACTGAACACTGAAGCTTTCTTT. This chain links TRBV28 with TRBJ1-1; D gene uncertain. Deletions cut 6 bases from V and 0 bases from J, with 14 bases between. The CDR3 spans 15 residues. Germline CDR1 reads MDHEN; CDR2 reads SYDVKM.